The next 32 T cell receptor beta chains were all read from a single sample in a study of monozygotic twins with cystic fibrosis. TCRdb's table, derived via immunoSEQ multiplex PCR, lists solely in-frame clones and lacks some. The sample yields 30,000 to 45,000 clones, over 75% seen once. The sequenced sample consisted of blood. The receptors were sampled from a girl aged 2 to 10 with cystic fibrosis.

The chain joins TRBV7-8 to TRBJ1-4; no definite D call. V lost 5 bases and J 4 bases, leaving 14 bases between the germline ends. The CDR3 spans 15 residues. Germline loops: CDR1 SGHVS, CDR2 FQNEAQ. The CDR3 sequence is CASSQTGNLNEKLFF. CDR3 DNA sequence: TGTGCCAGCAGCCAAACCGGAAACCTTAATGAAAAACTGTTTTTT.

The CDR3 nucleotides are TGTGCCTGGAGTCCCCGACAGGGACATGGCTACACCTTC. Translation gives CAWSPRQGHGYTF. This rearrangement joins TRBV30 to TRBJ1-2; 7 bases line up with TRBD1. Trimming cost V 2 bases and J 6 bases; bases outside gene matches: 6. This CDR3 comprises 13 residues. Germline-derived CDR1 and CDR2 are GTSNPN and SVGIG (reference sequence).

The genes are TRBV11-2 and TRBJ2-3; 7 bases align to TRBD2. The CDR3 is 16 amino acids. The germline V gene has CDR1 SGHAT and CDR2 FQNNGV. The ends lost 1 base at V and 3 bases at J; junction bases unmatched: 7. The CDR3 nucleotides are TGTGCCAGCAGCTTAGGGCACGGGGGGATGACAGATACGCAGTATTTT. Residues: CASSLGHGGMTDTQYF.

This chain uses TRBV6-5 with TRBJ2-7; possible D gene TRBD2, 5 bases. Trimming took off 0 bases at V and 1 base at J, with 13 bases between the two ends. Germline V CDR1 and CDR2: MNHEY, SVGAGI. CDR3 size: 16 residues. In nucleotides, the CDR3 is TGTGCCAGCAGTTACTCGCCCACTAGACTATCCTACGAGCAGTACTTC. Translating it yields CASSYSPTRLSYEQYF.

The chain recombines TRBV2 with TRBJ2-1; D not resolved. V was shortened by 2 bases and J by 0 bases, with 8 bases between the two germline ends. This CDR3 is built from 15 residues. Germline CDR1 SNHLY, CDR2 FYNNEI. The CDR3 DNA reads TGTGCCAGCAGTGAACGGCTACTCTCCTACAATGAGCAGTTCTTC. Translated: CASSERLLSYNEQFF. The full variable domain, in which reference TRBV2 and TRBJ2-1 provide the parts outside the CDR3, is EPEVTQTPSHQVTQMGQEVILRCVPISNHLYFYWYRQILGQKVEFLVSFYNNEISEKSEIFDDQFSVERPDGSNFTLKIRSTKLEDSAMYFCASSERLLSYNEQFFGPGTRLTVL.

This clone was observed a few times. This sequence joins TRBV5-1 and TRBJ1-2; 9 bases map to TRBD1. The CDR3 is 18 amino acids. The germline V gene has CDR1 SGHRS and CDR2 YFSETQ. The ends lost 0 bases at V and 3 bases at J; junction bases unmatched: 12. The CDR3 reads CASSLALGQGGADYGYTF. The DNA for the CDR3 is TGCGCCAGCAGCTTGGCGCTGGGACAGGGAGGGGCCGACTATGGCTACACCTTC.

This chain connects TRBV4-1 to TRBJ2-5, with 7 bases matching TRBD2. CDR1 MGHRA and CDR2 YSYEKL come from the germline V gene. The CDR3 has 14 residues. Trimming at V came to 4 bases and at J to 4 bases, leaving 6 bases not matched to a gene. The CDR3 reads CASSLGLVGETQYF. The DNA for the CDR3 is TGCGCCAGCAGCCTAGGACTAGTGGGAGAGACCCAGTACTTC.

This sequence joins TRBV19 and TRBJ1-1; 8 nucleotides match TRBD1. J was trimmed by 4 bases and V by 2 bases; bases with no gene match: 12. CDR1 LNHDA and CDR2 SQIVND come from the germline V gene (reference sequence). The CDR3 length is 17 residues. The CDR3 region has the DNA TGTGCCAGTAGTATAAGGACAGGGAGCTCCTATGGCACTGAAGCTTTCTTT. Its protein product is CASSIRTGSSYGTEAFF.

V is TRBV11-3 and J is TRBJ2-5; maybe TRBD2 (5 bases). Deletions cut 4 bases from V and 5 bases from J, with 14 bases between. The CDR3 length is 14 residues. In germline, CDR1 is SGHNT, CDR2 YENEEA. CDR3 coding DNA: TGTGCCAGCAGCTACGGCCCGGGGAAGGAGACCCAGTACTTC. Residues: CASSYGPGKETQYF.

Concerning this clone: At one boundary the junction diverges from the germline segment, which might be a read error. The genes are TRBV6-1 and TRBJ1-2; no firm D call. The CDR3 sequence is 12 residues long. From germline, CDR1 is MNHNS and CDR2 SASEGT. DNA for the CDR3: TGTGCCAGCAAGGTCAGGCCCCACGAGGGCTTTTTC. Translating it yields CASKVRPHEGFF.

The genes are TRBV7-9 and TRBJ1-2; D is unresolved. The length of the CDR3 is 14 residues. The germline V gene encodes CDR1 SEHNR and CDR2 FQNEAQ (reference sequence). V lost 3 bases and J 5 bases, leaving 13 bases between the germline ends. The CDR3 reads CASSFQAYPYGYTF. The CDR3 DNA reads as TGTGCCAGCAGCTTCCAGGCATATCCGTATGGCTACACCTTC.

This clone was found a few times. The rearrangement joins TRBV4-1 to TRBJ1-6; D is undetermined. The CDR3 contains 12 residues. V was pared by 1 base and J by 7 bases, with 2 bases between. The germline CDR1 and CDR2 sequences are MGHRA and YSYEKL. The CDR3 region is CASSQGNSPLHF. The CDR3 DNA follows: TGCGCCAGCAGCCAAGGGAATTCACCCCTCCACTTT.

The V gene is TRBV7-8, the J gene TRBJ1-6, with 8 nucleotides matching TRBD1. The germline V gene has CDR1 SGHVS and CDR2 FQNEAQ. V lost 6 bases, J lost 3 bases, and 10 bases stayed unmatched. CDR3 size: 17 residues. The CDR3 here is CASRRKQGVDYNSPLHF. The CDR3 nucleotides read TGTGCCAGCAGACGAAAACAGGGGGTGGACTATAATTCACCCCTCCACTTT.

This clone was observed a single time. The CDR3 DNA follows: TGCGCCAGCAGCCCCCGACTAGCGGGGAAGGATGAGCAGTTCTTC. Translation gives CASSPRLAGKDEQFF. The rearrangement links TRBV4-3 to TRBJ2-1; TRBD2 aligns across 11 bases. The CDR3 is made up of 15 amino acids. CDR1 and CDR2 (germline): LGHNA, YSLEER. Trimming at V came to 4 bases and at J to 8 bases, leaving 7 bases not matched to a gene.

The V and J genes are TRBV19 and TRBJ1-1; D unclear. This CDR3 is 13 amino acids long. Germline V gene lookup returns CDR1 LNHDA and CDR2 SQIVND (reference sequence). Trimming removed 6 bases from V and 2 bases from J, with 10 bases in between. CDR3 protein: CASRNPLNTEAFF. The CDR3, as DNA: TGTGCCAGTAGAAACCCTTTAAACACTGAAGCTTTCTTT.

The chain is built from TRBV4-3 and TRBJ1-1; weak D call: TRBD1 (6 bases). V was clipped by 4 bases and J by 1 base, with 19 bases between them. This CDR3 is 17 amino acids long. In germline, CDR1 is LGHNA, CDR2 YSLEER. CDR3 in DNA: TGCGCCAGCAGCCGAGTACTAACCGGGACAACGAACACTGAAGCTTTCTTT. Amino acid sequence: CASSRVLTGTTNTEAFF.

The J gene is TRBJ1-4, the V gene TRBV6-9, with TRBD1 matching 9 bases. This CDR3 has 14 residues. CDR1 is MNHGY, CDR2 SVAAGI, per germline. V lost 8 bases, J lost 5 bases, and 6 bases stayed unmatched. CDR3 sequence: CASPYGTGNEKLFF. CDR3 sequence (DNA): TGTGCCAGCCCATACGGGACAGGGAATGAAAAACTGTTTTTT.

The chain combines TRBV7-8 with TRBJ2-7; no reliable D call. The V gene's germline CDR1 is SGHVS and CDR2 FQNEAQ. The length of the CDR3 is 13 residues. V shed 1 base and J shed 4 bases, with 8 bases lying between them. This CDR3 is CASSLGLGYEQYF. The CDR3 DNA reads as TGTGCCAGCAGCTTAGGTTTAGGGTACGAGCAGTACTTC.

The rearrangement uses TRBV5-4 and TRBJ2-1; TRBD2 aligns across 7 bases. The CDR3 contains 13 residues. Germline loops: CDR1 SGHNT, CDR2 YYREEE (reference sequence). Germline trimming cut 1 base from V and 6 bases from J; bases unmatched to any gene: 1. For the CDR3, the DNA is TGTGCCAGCAGCTTGCCGGGGGGCAATGAGCAGTTCTTC. Translated: CASSLPGGNEQFF.

The V and J genes are TRBV9 and TRBJ1-5; D perhaps matches TRBD1 (6 bases). Germline lookup yields CDR1 SGDLS and CDR2 YYNGEE. The CDR3 is 15 amino acids. The V end was cut by 0 bases, the J end by 4 bases, with 11 bases between. The CDR3 sequence: CASSVGGAMNQPQHF. DNA of the CDR3: TGTGCCAGCAGCGTAGGGGGGGCCATGAATCAGCCCCAGCATTTT.

This clone was found a few times. The chain joins TRBV10-1 to TRBJ2-7; 12 bases fit TRBD2. Germline values: CDR1 WNHNN, CDR2 SYGVQD (reference sequence). The CDR3 is 15 amino acids. J was trimmed by 4 bases and V by 8 bases; bases with no gene match: 9. CDR3 DNA: TGCGCCAGCGAGACTAGCGGGGGAACTAATTACGAGCAGTACTTC. Amino acids: CASETSGGTNYEQYF.

The chain carries TRBV2 and TRBJ2-3, with 11 bases fitting TRBD2. From germline, CDR1 is SNHLY and CDR2 FYNNEI. The length of the CDR3 is 14 residues. Trimming cost V 6 bases and J 5 bases; bases outside gene matches: 4. DNA for the CDR3: TGTGCCAGCAGCAAACTAGCGGGGGTAGATACGCAGTATTTT. Its translation is CASSKLAGVDTQYF.

The chain combines TRBV30 with TRBJ2-7; possibly TRBD1 or TRBD2 for D (7 bases each). Germline CDR1 and CDR2: GTSNPN and SVGIG (reference sequence). The length of the CDR3 is 15 residues. Trimming stripped 0 bases from V and 2 bases from J, with 14 bases between. Here the CDR3 reads CAWSVFQGGAYEQYF. For the CDR3, the DNA is TGTGCCTGGAGTGTGTTTCAGGGGGGGGCCTACGAGCAGTACTTC.

This clone was detected once. V usage is TRBV4-2 and J usage is TRBJ2-3; D assignment may be TRBD1 or TRBD2 (6 bases each). The CDR3 extends over 16 amino acids. The germline V and J ends were trimmed by 1 base and 2 bases, with 13 bases remaining between them. Per germline, CDR1 LGHNA and CDR2 YNFKEQ. Written as DNA, the CDR3 is TGTGCCAGCAGCCAAGCGGGGGCCGGAGACACAGATACGCAGTATTTT. Its translation is CASSQAGAGDTDTQYF.

CDR3 loop: CASSLVLLDTQYF. The CDR3 DNA reads as TGCGCCAGCAGCTTGGTCCTTCTAGATACGCAGTATTTT. This chain joins TRBV5-1 and TRBJ2-3; D gene unclear. V lost 0 bases and J lost 5, with 7 bases in between. Looked up from germline, CDR1 is SGHRS and CDR2 is YFSETQ. The CDR3 runs 13 residues.

The V gene is TRBV21-1, the J gene TRBJ1-5. TRBV21-1 has pseudogene status. The CDR3 sequence is 17 residues long. The CDR3 is CASSPRREGSGNQPQHF. DNA for the CDR3: TGTGCCAGCAGCCCCAGGAGGGAGGGTTCAGGCAATCAGCCCCAGCATTTT.

The rearrangement links TRBV2 to TRBJ2-5; 13 bases align to TRBD2. The CDR3 is 16 residues long. The germline V gene has CDR1 SNHLY and CDR2 FYNNEI. V lost 6 bases and J lost 5; bases outside the gene matches: 9. CDR3 in DNA: TGTGCCAGCAGAAGAAACGGACTAGCGGGAGAGGAGACCCAGTACTTC. Translating it yields CASRRNGLAGEETQYF.

This clone appeared a single time. This chain links TRBV29-1 with TRBJ2-7; TRBD1 is a possible D gene (6 bases). Looked up from germline, CDR1 is SQVTM and CDR2 is ANQGSEA. V lost 7 bases and J lost 5, with 18 bases in between. CDR3 length: 13 amino acids. The chain's CDR3 is CSATSGEAHEQYF. DNA for the CDR3: TGCAGCGCTACCTCAGGGGAAGCCCACGAGCAGTACTTC.

This chain connects TRBV9 to TRBJ2-2; D might be TRBD1 or TRBD2, each matching 5 bases. This CDR3 is built from 15 residues. Germline CDR1 is SGDLS and CDR2 is YYNGEE. V lost 1 base, J lost 3 bases, and 10 bases lay in between. The CDR3, as DNA: TGTGCCAGCAGCGTATGGGACGTACACACCGGGGAGCTGTTTTTT. Translated: CASSVWDVHTGELFF.

This sequence joins TRBV6-1 and TRBJ2-7, with D perhaps TRBD2 (5 bases). The CDR3 is 11 amino acids. Germline CDR1 is MNHNS and CDR2 is SASEGT. Trimming shortened V by 7 bases and J by 2 bases, and 6 bases separated the two germline ends. CDR3 loop: CASKGAYEQYF. CDR3 nucleotides: TGTGCCAGCAAGGGAGCCTACGAGCAGTACTTC.

V usage is TRBV19 and J usage is TRBJ1-1; possibly TRBD1 for D (6 bases). Trimming removed 7 bases at V and 3 bases at J, with 21 bases between. CDR1 is LNHDA, CDR2 SQIVND, per germline (reference sequence). This CDR3 spans 16 amino acids. CDR3 DNA: TGTGCCAGTACCTCATCAGGGGTCCGTTTGGACACTGAAGCTTTCTTT. Protein sequence: CASTSSGVRLDTEAFF.

The chain joins TRBV5-8 to TRBJ1-1; TRBD1 is a possible D gene (6 bases). CDR1 and CDR2 (germline): SGHTS, YDEGEE. V lost 0 bases and J lost 5, with 11 bases in between. The length of the CDR3 is 14 residues. CDR3: CASSLEQGRTEAFF. DNA of the CDR3: TGTGCCAGCAGCTTGGAACAGGGACGGACTGAAGCTTTCTTT.